This T cell receptor beta chain was observed in a study of CXCR3-negative and CXCR3-positive naive CD8 T cells. Germline V gives CDR1 LGHNA, CDR2 YNFKEQ. The CDR3 contains 15 residues. With respect to this clonotype: Its specificity is not known.

Study-wide points: Higher TRB CDR3 hydrophobicity marked CXCR3-positive naive cells relative to CXCR3-negative naive cells.

5' RACE with UMI labels generated the TRB cDNA libraries. TCRdb reanalyzed the 5' RACE reads and collapses them to one entry per CDR3 protein, without DNA. This sample contains under 150,000 distinct CDR3 sequences. This clonotype was sampled from a human donor in good health. Some clones in this sample may be carry-over from other donors' samples. The chain employs TRBV4-2 and TRBJ2-2; TCRdb picks TRBD1, but there is no DNA to check that call. Sequencing input: naive CXCR3+ CD8+ T cells from blood. Subset: CD45RO-CCR7+CD27+CD95- naive CD8+ T cells expressing CXCR3 (TNR3+). This CDR3 reads CASSQTTGGTGELFF.